A selection of T cell receptor beta chains follows, all from one sample in a study of T cell responses to AZD1222 COVID-19 vaccine. The repertoire was sequenced with immunoSEQ multiplex PCR; TCRdb's copy has only in-frame clones and lacks some. Of fewer than 200,000 clones listed, 91% are singletons. The specimen was peripheral blood, collected on day 0 of AZD1222 vaccination. These receptors were obtained from an adult in good health. CDR3s include the opening cysteine and the closing phenylalanine or tryptophan. Each record gives: clone size, V gene, J gene, D gene, CDR3 DNA, CDR3 protein. A D gene is named only where the DNA matches it firmly. Clone size is given for some rows only: seen once, a few or many times, or a class if the clone is expanded.

size: -; V: TRBV23-1; J: TRBJ2-1; D: -; DNA: TGCGCCATCACAGCTGGAGACTCGGGACAGAATTACCCCCGGGGGGTATACAATGAGCAGTTCTTC; CDR3: CAITAGDSGQNYPRGVYNEQFF
size: few; V: TRBV7-2; J: TRBJ1-2; D: -; DNA: TGTGCCAGCAGCCCACCAGGGGATCGAAGCGGCTACACCTTC; CDR3: CASSPPGDRSGYTF
size: -; V: TRBV19; J: TRBJ1-1; D: -; DNA: TGTGCCAGTAGTAAGGACCCCGGGGCGAACACTGAAGCTTTCTTT; CDR3: CASSKDPGANTEAFF
size: -; V: TRBV9; J: TRBJ1-1; D: TRBD1; DNA: TGTGCCAGCAGCGTAAACCCGGGACAGAAGAACACTGAAGCTTTCTTT; CDR3: CASSVNPGQKNTEAFF
size: -; V: TRBV20-1; J: TRBJ1-5; D: -; DNA: TGCAGTGCTAGTGAACAGTATCAGCCCCAGCATTTT; CDR3: CSASEQYQPQHF
size: -; V: TRBV18; J: TRBJ1-1; D: TRBD1; DNA: TGTGCCAGCTCAAGAGCCACAGGGGGCTATACTGAAGCTTTCTTT; CDR3: CASSRATGGYTEAFF
size: -; V: TRBV5-3; J: TRBJ1-6; D: -; DNA: TGTGCCAGAAGCTTGGTGACGGATAATAATTCACCCCTCCACTTT; CDR3: CARSLVTDNNSPLHF
size: -; V: TRBV27; J: TRBJ2-7; D: TRBD1; DNA: TGTGCCAGCAGTTTGAACAGGGGAATATACGAGCAGTACTTC; CDR3: CASSLNRGIYEQYF
size: -; V: TRBV6-5; J: TRBJ2-7; D: -; DNA: TGTGCCAGCAGTCCCAGGGACGACTCCTACGAGCAGTACTTC; CDR3: CASSPRDDSYEQYF
size: -; V: TRBV7-8; J: TRBJ2-7; D: TRBD2; DNA: TGTGCCAGCAGCTTAGCTAGCGGGACGTCCGAGCAGTACTTC; CDR3: CASSLASGTSEQYF
size: -; V: TRBV12-3/TRBV12-4; J: TRBJ1-5; D: -; DNA: TGTGCCAGCAGTTTAGAAGGGCAGCTTCCCCAGCATTTT; CDR3: CASSLEGQLPQHF
size: once; V: TRBV9; J: TRBJ1-6; D: TRBD1; DNA: TGTGCCAGCAGCTCCCAGGGGGCAGATTCACCCCTCCACTTT; CDR3: CASSSQGADSPLHF
size: -; V: TRBV5-5; J: TRBJ2-1; D: -; DNA: TGTGCCAGCAGCTACGGGGACGGCAGCTCCTACAATGAGCAGTTCTTC; CDR3: CASSYGDGSSYNEQFF
size: -; V: TRBV7-2; J: TRBJ2-7; D: -; DNA: TGTGCCAGCAGCTACCTCGGGGGTCTCGGGTACGAGCAGTACTTC; CDR3: CASSYLGGLGYEQYF
size: -; V: TRBV6-1; J: TRBJ2-2; D: -; DNA: TGTGCCAGCAGTCCAATAGCGAACACCGGGGAGCTGTTTTTT; CDR3: CASSPIANTGELFF
size: -; V: TRBV5-1; J: TRBJ2-7; D: TRBD1; DNA: TGCGCCAGCAGCCAAAGACAGGGCAACTCCTACGAGCAGTACTTC; CDR3: CASSQRQGNSYEQYF
size: -; V: TRBV2; J: TRBJ1-3; D: -; DNA: TGTGCCAGCCAGGACACCTCTGGAAACACCATATATTTT; CDR3: CASQDTSGNTIYF
size: -; V: TRBV10-2; J: TRBJ2-2; D: TRBD1; DNA: TGCGCCAGCAGCGCCCTAGGGGGCTTCAACACCGGGGAGCTGTTTTTT; CDR3: CASSALGGFNTGELFF
size: -; V: TRBV4-3; J: TRBJ1-5; D: -; DNA: TGCGCCAGCAGCCCGGACCGAGGCAATCAGCCCCAGCATTTT; CDR3: CASSPDRGNQPQHF
size: -; V: TRBV14; J: TRBJ1-1; D: -; DNA: TGTGCCAGCAGCCAAACTAGACAGGTTAAAGAAGCTTTCTTT; CDR3: CASSQTRQVKEAFF
size: -; V: TRBV19; J: TRBJ1-1; D: -; DNA: TGTGCCAGTAGTACAGGGAACACTGAAGCTTTCTTT; CDR3: CASSTGNTEAFF
size: -; V: TRBV21-1; J: TRBJ1-1; D: -; DNA: TGTGCCAGCAGCAAGTTGGGACAGGGGGAGAAGAACACTGAAGCTTTCTTT; CDR3: CASSKLGQGEKNTEAFF
size: -; V: TRBV7-2; J: TRBJ1-1; D: -; DNA: TGTGCCAGCAGCTTAGTATCTGCCATGAACACTGAAGCTTTCTTT; CDR3: CASSLVSAMNTEAFF
size: -; V: TRBV7-2; J: TRBJ2-1; D: TRBD2; DNA: TGTGCCAGCAGCTCACGCCATCCGGGACCGGGGGGCAATGAGCAGTTCTTC; CDR3: CASSSRHPGPGGNEQFF
size: -; V: TRBV5-1; J: TRBJ1-2; D: -; DNA: TGCGCCAGCAGGCTGGGGTCCGGGACGAGGGGCTACACCTTC; CDR3: CASRLGSGTRGYTF
size: -; V: TRBV7-2; J: TRBJ1-1; D: -; DNA: TGTGCCAGCAGCTTATTGTCAGGGGCAAACACTGAAGCTTTCTTT; CDR3: CASSLLSGANTEAFF
size: -; V: TRBV6-5; J: TRBJ1-1; D: -; DNA: TGTGCCAGCAGCAGGGGAGGGGACACTGAAGCTTTCTTT; CDR3: CASSRGGDTEAFF
size: -; V: TRBV12-3/TRBV12-4; J: TRBJ2-7; D: -; DNA: TGTGCCAGCAGTTTAGGGGGCGAGCAGTACTTC; CDR3: CASSLGGEQYF
size: -; V: TRBV9; J: TRBJ1-6; D: -; DNA: TGTGCCAGCAGCGGTGGACACTATAATTCACCCCTCCACTTT; CDR3: CASSGGHYNSPLHF
size: -; V: TRBV3-1/TRBV3-2; J: TRBJ2-7; D: TRBD1; DNA: TGTGCCAGCAGCCGCGGGACAGGGGGCGTATTCTCCTACGAGCAGTACTTC; CDR3: CASSRGTGGVFSYEQYF
size: -; V: TRBV24-1; J: TRBJ2-3; D: TRBD2; DNA: TGTGCCACCACGGAGGGAGGGGATGGAACAGATACGCAGTATTTT; CDR3: CATTEGGDGTDTQYF
size: -; V: TRBV5-4; J: TRBJ2-1; D: TRBD2; DNA: TGTGCCAGCAGCCCCGGTATCGGCGGGAGGGATGAGCAGTTCTTC; CDR3: CASSPGIGGRDEQFF
size: -; V: TRBV7-2; J: TRBJ2-2; D: TRBD1; DNA: TGTGCCAGCAGCCACGGGACAGCCCTTTCGAACACCGGGGAGCTGTTTTTT; CDR3: CASSHGTALSNTGELFF
size: -; V: TRBV6-6; J: TRBJ2-5; D: -; DNA: TGTGCCAGCAGTCCGAGGCCCCAGACCCAGTACTTC; CDR3: CASSPRPQTQYF
size: few; V: TRBV4-1; J: TRBJ1-1; D: -; DNA: TGCGCCAGCAGCCAACCCCACTCGACAGTCGAGGATACTGAAGCTTTCTTT; CDR3: CASSQPHSTVEDTEAFF
size: -; V: TRBV4-3; J: TRBJ1-4; D: TRBD1; DNA: TGCGCCAGCAGCAACCTACGAAGACAGGGGGCGCGGGCTAATGAAAAACTGTTTTTT; CDR3: CASSNLRRQGARANEKLFF
size: -; V: TRBV5-1; J: TRBJ2-5; D: -; DNA: TGCGCCAGCAGCACCCGCCACTCACAAGAGACCCAGTACTTC; CDR3: CASSTRHSQETQYF
size: -; V: TRBV5-1; J: TRBJ1-1; D: TRBD1; DNA: TGCGCCAGCAGAAGTACAGGGGTCACTGAAGCTTTCTTT; CDR3: CASRSTGVTEAFF
size: -; V: TRBV12-3/TRBV12-4; J: TRBJ1-2; D: -; DNA: TGTGCCAGCACCATGACCGAGATTTATGGCTACACCTTC; CDR3: CASTMTEIYGYTF
size: -; V: TRBV28; J: TRBJ2-3; D: -; DNA: TGTGCCAGCAGTTCACCCACAGGTAGCACAGATACGCAGTATTTT; CDR3: CASSSPTGSTDTQYF